One TCR beta chain is described in this entry. TCRdb's copy holds only in-frame clones and misses some; the assay was immunoSEQ multiplex PCR. The repertoire includes about 660,000 clones, roughly 86% of them detected once, and just under 0.0095% sits in the top ten. The record originates from a study of shared T cell receptors in the human thymus. Deletions cut 1 base from V and 8 bases from J, with 14 bases between. Germline assignment: CDR1 SGHAT and CDR2 FQNNGV. The CDR3 extends over 15 amino acids. The sample also formed part of further work on human thymus T cells. That study adds: In corrective heart surgery, resections were taken, and these provided the thymus tissue. What appeared biased in thymic and blood repertoires was the usage of V and J genes. Thymic repertoires of unrelated individuals were reported in related research to overlap highly.

The receptor was isolated from a boy under three years old with a congenital heart defect. This chain joins TRBV11-2 and TRBJ1-4; D call uncertain. The sample comprised thymocytes. CDR3 sequence reads: CASSLARRDPEKLFF. In DNA form, the CDR3 reads TGTGCCAGCAGCTTAGCCAGGAGGGATCCAGAAAAACTGTTTTTT. Looking up the rest from reference TRBV11-2 and TRBJ1-4 gives the full variable domain: EAGVAQSPRYKIIEKRQSVAFWCNPISGHATLYWYQQILGQGPKLLIQFQNNGVVDDSQLPKDRFSAERLKGVDSTLKIQPAKLEDSAVYLCASSLARRDPEKLFFGSGTQLSVL.